This T cell receptor beta chain derives from a study of PD-1 blockade in classical Hodgkin lymphoma (dated by TCRdb to between 2020 and 2021). About the investigation overall: Nivolumab dosing was 3 mg/kg intravenously every 2 weeks, continuing until either disease progression or unacceptable toxicity. The study used TCR beta sequencing and CyTOF to define a peripheral blood immune signature of response to PD-1 blockade in classical Hodgkin lymphoma.

The paper's findings and limits, for the study overall: CD4+ but not CD8+ TCR diversity rose significantly by C4D1 (p=0.0027 vs p=0.16), most apparent in complete responders (p=0.02). Lower diversity was observed in patients in whom nivolumab was started less than 1 year after ASCT, and these patients were excluded from later analyses so that confounding by immune reconstitution would be avoided. Newly diagnosed patients were reported to have lower baseline TCR diversity than healthy donors, and relapsed/refractory patients were reported to have lower baseline TCR diversity still. Only a single clinical trial cohort was studied, and what caused the repertoire differences, possibly disease activity or prior therapy, remained undefined. Trial patients with a complete response had baseline diversity similar to that of newly diagnosed patients, while partial responders and progressors had significantly lower diversity.

The time point label, read with the paper, signifies: cycle 2 day 1 (C2D1) of nivolumab. All trial patients had relapsed after autologous stem cell transplantation, with cohorts A, B and C differing in prior brentuximab vedotin exposure. The trial cohort comprised some 60 patients with relapsed/refractory classical Hodgkin lymphoma whose best overall responses were complete response, partial response or progressive disease. Single-agent nivolumab was administered to trial patients in the multi-cohort phase II CheckMate 205 trial. Best overall response was determined by an independent review committee according to the 2007 International Working Group response criteria. Trial PBMCs were collected just before the start of nivolumab (C1D1) and during therapy at cycle 2 day 1 and cycle 4 day 1. Peripheral blood was collected in 8 mL Vacutainer Cell Preparation Tubes, from which PBMCs were isolated by centrifugation and then cryopreserved.

A distance of 13 bases separates the germline ends of V and J, which lose 7 bases and 3 bases respectively. There are 13 amino acids in the CDR3, from cysteine to phenylalanine inclusive. Solely the CDR3 DNA is kept, with 39 bases framed from the first base. The germline V gene sets CDR1 to MDHEN and CDR2 to SYDVKM. Regarding this clone: Its antigen specificity is not known. The input lacks base qualities; no much larger clone sits a single base away.

The Qiagen DNeasy kit was used to extract genomic DNA both from unsorted PBMCs and from the negatively selected CD4+ and CD8+ fractions. TCR beta CDR3 regions were subjected to amplification by immunoSEQ multiplex PCR with primers that anneal to V and J segments. A synthetic immune receptor repertoire was used to minimize amplification bias, and remaining bias was computationally removed after sequencing. Regarding the original processing steps: Custom Python scripts were used to quantify repertoire diversity as the Shannon entropy index. Unsorted, CD4+ and CD8+ repertoires were analyzed separately, except in combined analyses where CD4+ and CD8+ sequences were merged in silico. A clone counted as expanded when the clone's frequency after treatment rose at least 2-fold relative to C1D1, and clones undetected at baseline were given a pseudocount of 0.5. Clones with 0 or 1 copy at C1D1 were defined as singleton clones, while clones with 2 or more copies were defined as non-singleton clones. By matching protein sequences in sorted samples from the same patient, clones expanded in unsorted samples were annotated as CD4+, CD8+ or unknown. Wilcoxon tests on paired samples were used to test diversity changes from C1D1 to C4D1. TCRdb retrieved this table from immuneACCESS and kept in-frame rearrangements only. Not all clones are present; in checked studies, unresolved V genes account for under half, and no reason is known for the remainder. The V and J calls and clone size are taken from that table; D and trimming were inferred from the DNA. This sample has 150,000 or so clones in its table, and around four fifths of those were observed once. Roughly a tenth of the sample rests with the top ten.

The material sequenced was peripheral blood mononuclear cells (PBMCs), taken before the second cycle of nivolumab. The TCR originated in a human donor with classical Hodgkin lymphoma. This chain is built from TRBV28 and TRBJ2-7; a confident D gene designation cannot be given. CDR3 protein: CASTVGRDYEQYF. The sequenced DNA: TGTGCCAGCACAGTAGGGCGTGACTACGAGCAGTACTTC.